Listed here are 22 T cell receptor beta chains from one sample, sequenced in a study of T cells after yellow fever vaccination. Using its own MiXCR run on the 5' RACE reads, TCRdb lists one record per CDR3 protein. The repertoire has around 310,000 distinct CDR3 sequences, over 8% of them found once; the top ten carry more than 15%. The specimen was PBMCs, collected on the day of the first yellow fever vaccination. Every receptor here comes from a young man who received the YFV17D yellow fever vaccine.

The J gene is TRBJ1-5, the V gene TRBV7-2, with D perhaps matching TRBD1 (6 bases). The ends were cut back, 4 bases at V and 3 bases at J, with 10 bases in the middle. The germline V gene has CDR1 SGHTA and CDR2 FQGNSA. This CDR3 has 14 amino acids. The CDR3: CASSSGQLNQPQHF. The CDR3 bases are TGTGCCAGCAGCTCAGGACAGCTCAATCAGCCCCAGCATTTT.

This clonotype has just a few counts. The chain combines TRBV7-2 with TRBJ2-7, with TRBD1 identical over 9 bases. In germline, CDR1 is SGHTA, CDR2 FQGNSA. With V trimmed by 5 bases and J by 5 bases, 13 bases remained unmatched. The CDR3 runs to 16 residues. The CDR3 is CASSPGTGKGNHEQYF. The CDR3 DNA reads as TGTGCCAGCAGCCCCGGGACAGGGAAAGGGAACCACGAGCAGTACTTC.

A few counts support this clonotype. V is TRBV15 and J is TRBJ2-3; D is possibly TRBD2 (6 bases). The CDR3 contains 20 residues. Trimming left V 0 bases short and J 0 bases short, with 22 bases between. CDR1 and CDR2 from the germline V gene are LNHNV and YYDKDF (reference sequence). The CDR3 here is CATSRDSGRVGGLSTDTQYF. The CDR3, as DNA: TGTGCCACCAGCAGAGATTCGGGCCGAGTCGGGGGTTTGAGCACAGATACGCAGTATTTT.

In its sample, this clonotype was seen many times. The chain joins TRBV7-9 to TRBJ1-2, with TRBD1 matching over 9 bases. Germline CDR1 and CDR2: SEHNR and FQNEAQ (reference sequence). The ends lost 4 bases at V and 7 bases at J; junction bases unmatched: 7. The CDR3 sequence is 14 residues long. The CDR3 reads CASSSRDRVSGYTF. The CDR3 DNA is TGTGCCAGCAGCTCCCGGGACAGGGTCTCTGGCTACACCTTC.

In this sample, this clonotype turned up a few times. The rearrangement uses TRBV20-1 and TRBJ2-4; no clear D gene. The CDR3 has 14 residues. The germline V gene encodes CDR1 DFQATT and CDR2 SNEGSKA (reference sequence). V dropped 5 bases and J dropped 1 base, with 12 bases sitting between them. CDR3 sequence: CSAARVGAKNIQYF. DNA of the CDR3: TGCAGTGCTGCACGTGTTGGGGCCAAAAACATTCAGTACTTC.

This clonotype was counted a few times. This chain links TRBV5-8 with TRBJ1-2, with D possibly being TRBD1 (6 bases). In germline, CDR1 is SGHTS, CDR2 YDEGEE. Deletions cut 4 bases from V and 7 bases from J, with 14 bases between. The CDR3 length is 13 residues. This CDR3 is CASSVTGESGYTF. The CDR3 DNA sequence: TGTGCCAGCAGCGTGACAGGCGAGAGTGGCTACACCTTC.

The sample holds a few counts of this clonotype. This chain links TRBV4-2 with TRBJ2-3; tentatively, D is TRBD1 or TRBD2 (5 bases each). CDR1 LGHNA and CDR2 YNFKEQ come from the germline V gene. The CDR3 contains 15 residues. V was cut by 0 bases and J by 5 bases, with 12 bases left in between. CDR3 residues: CASSQDGGLGDTQYF. DNA of the CDR3: TGTGCCAGCAGCCAAGATGGGGGTCTTGGAGATACGCAGTATTTT.

V gene TRBV7-2 combines with J gene TRBJ2-3, with 12 bases matching TRBD2. Germline V CDR1 and CDR2: SGHTA, FQGNSA. With V trimmed by 1 base and J by 10 bases, 0 bases remained unmatched. The CDR3 runs to 13 residues. CDR3 residues: CASSLGLAGAQYF. CDR3 DNA sequence: TGTGCCAGCAGCTTAGGACTAGCGGGGGCGCAGTATTTT.

This clonotype was detected ten times or more. V usage is TRBV7-3 and J usage is TRBJ2-3; TRBD1 matches 9 bases. Trimming took 3 bases from V and 7 from J; bases not matched to a gene: 11. Germline V gene sequence: CDR1 SGHTA, CDR2 FQGTGA. The CDR3 spans 16 residues. CDR3 amino acids: CASSFESGTGMNTQYF. CDR3 DNA sequence: TGTGCCAGCAGCTTCGAATCGGGGACAGGGATGAATACGCAGTATTTT.

This chain joins TRBV20-1 and TRBJ2-1; D gene uncertain. Germline CDR1 is DFQATT and CDR2 is SNEGSKA (reference sequence). The length of the CDR3 is 17 residues. Trimming shortened V by 3 bases and J by 4 bases, and 22 bases separated the two germline ends. The CDR3 nucleotides read TGCAGTGCTAGCGAAGGCAGGAAGGGATCTAGGTACAATGAGCAGTTCTTC. Residues: CSASEGRKGSRYNEQFF.

This clonotype was recorded at least ten times. The chain carries TRBV5-6 and TRBJ2-3; TRBD2 matches 9 bases. This CDR3 spans 15 amino acids. Trimming removed 4 bases from V and 4 bases from J; junction bases left unmatched: 7. CDR1 and CDR2 (germline): SGHDT, YYEEEE. The CDR3: CASSEGLAGSDTQYF. CDR3 in DNA: TGTGCCAGCAGCGAGGGCCTAGCGGGGTCAGATACGCAGTATTTT.

This chain connects TRBV11-2 to TRBJ2-7; 8 bases fit TRBD1. Germline V CDR1 and CDR2: SGHAT, FQNNGV. The CDR3 runs to 16 residues. V trimming: 5 bases; J trimming: 2 bases; junction bases outside the gene matches: 11. The CDR3 here is CASSALAGTGTYEQYF. CDR3 nucleotide sequence: TGTGCCAGCAGCGCCCTAGCCGGGACAGGCACCTACGAGCAGTACTTC.

This clonotype showed up just a few times. V usage is TRBV4-2 and J usage is TRBJ2-3; D is unclear. V dropped 3 bases and J dropped 1 base, with 5 bases sitting between them. The length of the CDR3 is 13 residues. Germline V gene sequence: CDR1 LGHNA, CDR2 YNFKEQ. The CDR3: CASSQYRTDTQYF. CDR3 sequence (DNA): TGTGCCAGCAGCCAGTATCGCACAGATACGCAGTATTTT.

In its sample, this clonotype was seen a few times. This chain connects TRBV3-1 to TRBJ2-2; D gene ambiguous. The length of the CDR3 is 14 residues. Trimming removed 7 bases at V and 0 bases at J, with 9 bases between. Germline CDR1 reads LGHDT; CDR2 reads YNNKEL (reference sequence). CDR3 coding DNA: TGTGCCAGCATGGGCGGCGCGAACACCGGGGAGCTGTTTTTT. Amino acid sequence: CASMGGANTGELFF.

This clonotype turned up a few times. The genes are TRBV29-1 and TRBJ2-1; D uncertain. The V end lost 6 bases, the J end lost 0 bases, and 12 bases lay between the germline ends. Germline CDR1 and CDR2: SQVTM and ANQGSEA. This CDR3 has 14 residues. The DNA for the CDR3 is TGCAGCGTCGACGGTTTAAGCTCCTACAATGAGCAGTTCTTC. It translates to CSVDGLSSYNEQFF.

The chain has TRBV19 and TRBJ2-7; 8 bases align to TRBD1. Looked up from germline, CDR1 is LNHDA and CDR2 is SQIVND (reference sequence). This CDR3 comprises 15 residues. Germline trimming cut 5 bases from V and 6 bases from J; bases unmatched to any gene: 12. In DNA, the CDR3 is TGTGCCAGTAGTGGGAGATCCAGGGGGCGCCCCGAGCAGTACTTC. It encodes CASSGRSRGRPEQYF.

V and J are TRBV18 and TRBJ2-7; possible D gene TRBD1, 6 bases. The V gene lost 3 bases and the J gene lost 1 base, with 10 bases spanning the gap. The CDR3 loop spans 14 amino acids. Germline V gives CDR1 KGHSH, CDR2 LQKENI. For the CDR3, the DNA is TGTGCCAGCTCACCTGGGACAAATTCCTACGAGCAGTACTTC. Translating gives CASSPGTNSYEQYF.

This clonotype was found a few times. The gene calls are TRBV5-1 and TRBJ1-1, with D unclear. V was clipped by 9 bases and J by 0 bases, with 12 bases between them. CDR1 SGHRS and CDR2 YFSETQ come from the germline V gene. This CDR3 is 13 amino acids long. CDR3 sequence reads: CATSDGLNTEAFF. The CDR3 DNA reads TGCGCCACTTCGGACGGACTGAACACTGAAGCTTTCTTT. The full variable domain, with the rest looked up from reference TRBV5-1 and TRBJ1-1, is KAGVTQTPRYLIKTRGQQVTLSCSPISGHRSVSWYQQTPGQGLQFLFEYFSETQRNKGNFPGRFSGRQFSNSRSEMNVSTLELGDSALYLCATSDGLNTEAFFGQGTRLTVV.

This clonotype appeared a few times. The CDR3 bases are TGCGCCAGCGGCGGGTCCGACACTGAAGCTTTCTTT. This sequence encodes CASGGSDTEAFF. The chain is built from TRBV5-1 and TRBJ1-1; D call uncertain. The V end lost 7 bases, the J end lost 3 bases, and 10 bases lay between the germline ends. The germline CDR1 and CDR2 sequences are SGHRS and YFSETQ. This CDR3 has 12 amino acids. The full variable domain, with the rest looked up from reference TRBV5-1 and TRBJ1-1, is KAGVTQTPRYLIKTRGQQVTLSCSPISGHRSVSWYQQTPGQGLQFLFEYFSETQRNKGNFPGRFSGRQFSNSRSEMNVSTLELGDSALYLCASGGSDTEAFFGQGTRLTVV.

This chain links TRBV7-9 with TRBJ1-1; D ambiguous. V dropped 7 bases and J dropped 7 bases, with 13 bases sitting between them. The length of the CDR3 is 12 residues. Germline assignment: CDR1 SEHNR and CDR2 FQNEAQ (reference sequence). The DNA for the CDR3 is TGTGCCAGCAACCCGTACGTGGGTGAAGCTTTCTTT. Residues: CASNPYVGEAFF.

The chain links TRBV24-1 to TRBJ2-7; no reliable D call. V lost 6 bases to trimming and J lost 7 bases, with 27 bases between them. Germline loops: CDR1 KGHDR, CDR2 SFDVKD. CDR3 length equals 17 residues. CDR3 sequence (DNA): TGTGCCACCAGTAAGTTCGTGACACCGACCCAAAATTATGAGCAGTACGTC. This gives the protein CATSKFVTPTQNYEQYV.

This clonotype was counted only a few times. In DNA form, the CDR3 reads TGTGCCACCTCGGGGCCCTACGAGCAGTACTTC. Translated, it gives CATSGPYEQYF. The chain links TRBV24-1 to TRBJ2-7; D possibly matches TRBD1 or TRBD2 (5 bases each). CDR3 length: 11 amino acids. The germline CDR1 and CDR2 sequences are KGHDR and SFDVKD. The V end lost 9 bases, the J end lost 2 bases, and 7 bases lay between the germline ends.